This TCR beta chain was observed in a study of T-cell reconstitution after alpha-beta-depleted transplantation in children. Regarding the study as a whole: From surviving recipient T cells and thymic progenitors came the high day-60 TCRbeta diversity observed in some patients. When one year had passed after transplant, most T-cell counts and diversity came from newly produced T cells. The origin of alpha-beta T cells about two months after transplant was reportedly several hundred expanded graft clones.

This clonotype came up many times. Its specificity is unknown. V lost 3 bases, J lost 4 bases, and 7 bases lay in between. The CDR3 covers 13 residues. Unique molecular identifiers were incorporated when the TCRbeta library was constructed. Via MiXCR, TCRdb re-called the PCR reads, giving one row per CDR3 protein. The sample holds almost 250,000 distinct CDR3 sequences, 25% seen once. This clonotype was obtained from a girl aged 2 to 10 with Fanconi anemia, due to receive a stem cell transplant. The sequences come from PBMCs, collected before TCRalphabeta/CD19-depleted stem cell transplant. The chain has TRBV12-3 or TRBV12-4 and TRBJ1-3; no reliable D call. CDR3 sequence reads: CASSFERGNTIYF. The CDR3 bases are TGTGCCAGCAGTTTCGAACGGGGAAACACCATATATTTT.